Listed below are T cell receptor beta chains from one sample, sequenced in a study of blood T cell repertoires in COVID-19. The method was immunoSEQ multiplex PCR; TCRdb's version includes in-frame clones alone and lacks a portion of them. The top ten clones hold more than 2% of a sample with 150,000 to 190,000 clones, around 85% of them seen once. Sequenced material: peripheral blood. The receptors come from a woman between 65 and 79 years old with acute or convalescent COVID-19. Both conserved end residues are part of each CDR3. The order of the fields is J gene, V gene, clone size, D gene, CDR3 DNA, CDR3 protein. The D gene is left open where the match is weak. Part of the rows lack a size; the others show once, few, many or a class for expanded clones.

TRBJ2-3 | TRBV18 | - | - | TGTGCCAGCTCACCGAGAGAAACAGATACGCAGTATTTT | CASSPRETDTQYF
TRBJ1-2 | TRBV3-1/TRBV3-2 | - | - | TGTGCCAGCAGCCCAGCTAGTAATGGCTACACCTTC | CASSPASNGYTF
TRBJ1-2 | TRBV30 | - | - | TGTGCCTGGAGTCGGGGGGGGTTCGTCAGGGAGAGATATGGTGGCTACACCTTC | CAWSRGGFVRERYGGYTF
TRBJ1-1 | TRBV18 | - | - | TGTGCCAGCTCACAGGAGTCCAGTGAAGCTTTCTTT | CASSQESSEAFF
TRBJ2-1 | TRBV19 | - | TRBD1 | TGTGCCAGTAGTATGGGGTCAGGGGGTTACAATGAGCAGTTCTTC | CASSMGSGGYNEQFF
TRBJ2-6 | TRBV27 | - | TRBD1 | TGTGCCAGCAGGAAGCACGGGCAGGGGGTAAGGGGGGCCAACGTCCTGACTTTC | CASRKHGQGVRGANVLTF
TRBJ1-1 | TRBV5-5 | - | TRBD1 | TGTGCCAGCAGCTTGGGGTACCAGGGGGCGGGAGCTTTCTTT | CASSLGYQGAGAFF
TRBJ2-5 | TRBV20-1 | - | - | TGCAGTGCTAGTTCCCCCCGAAGCACCGAGACCCAGTACTTC | CSASSPRSTETQYF
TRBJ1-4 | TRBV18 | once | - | TGTGCCAGCTCACCACCGGGGCAGGTGACTAATGAAAAACTGTTTTTT | CASSPPGQVTNEKLFF
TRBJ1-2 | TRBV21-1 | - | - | TGTGCCAGCAGCAAAGGGACTTATGGCTACACCTTC | CASSKGTYGYTF
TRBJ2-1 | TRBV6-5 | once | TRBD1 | TGTGCCAGCAGAGCCGGGACAGGGGCTTACAATGAGCAGTTCTTC | CASRAGTGAYNEQFF
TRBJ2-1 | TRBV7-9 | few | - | TGTGCCAGCAGCTTAGAGGTCGGGGGTTGGTCCTACAATGAGCAGTTCTTC | CASSLEVGGWSYNEQFF
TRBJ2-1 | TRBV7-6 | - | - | TGTGCCAGCAGCTCCCAGGCGGGCGGCTACAATGAGCAGTTCTTC | CASSSQAGGYNEQFF
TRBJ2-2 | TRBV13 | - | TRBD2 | TGTGCCAGCAGCTCGGAGCCTAGCGGGGGGCCGAACACCGGGGAGCTGTTTTTT | CASSSEPSGGPNTGELFF
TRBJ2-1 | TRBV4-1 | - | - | TGCGCCAGCAGCCAACGGATGACAGGAGCGTACAATGAGCAGTTCTTC | CASSQRMTGAYNEQFF
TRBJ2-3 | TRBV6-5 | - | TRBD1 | TGTGCCAGCAGGACAGGGGGCAACACAGATACGCAGTATTTT | CASRTGGNTDTQYF
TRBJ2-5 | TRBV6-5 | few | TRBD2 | TGTGCCAGCAGTTACACCATTGCGGGGGGGCGGAAGACCCAGTACTTC | CASSYTIAGGRKTQYF
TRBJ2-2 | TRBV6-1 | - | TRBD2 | TGTGCCAGCAGTGACAGTATTTGGCGGGGGGCTTTCACCGGGGAGCTGTTTTTT | CASSDSIWRGAFTGELFF
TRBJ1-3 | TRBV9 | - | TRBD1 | TGTGCCAGCAGCCTAAGGGACAGGGGTACACTCTCTGGAAACACCATATATTTT | CASSLRDRGTLSGNTIYF
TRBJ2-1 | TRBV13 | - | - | TGTGCCAGCAGCTTAGGGGAGTACAATGAGCAGTTCTTC | CASSLGEYNEQFF
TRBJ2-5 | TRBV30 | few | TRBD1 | TGTGCCTGGAGTGGACAGGGCCCTATAGAGACCCAGTACTTC | CAWSGQGPIETQYF
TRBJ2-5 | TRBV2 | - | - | TGTGCCAGCAGGGCAGGTATCGAGACCCAGTACTTC | CASRAGIETQYF
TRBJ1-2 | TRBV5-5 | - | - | TGTGCCAGCAGCTTGGCCGAGCGAGGGGGAGCCTATGGCTACACCTTC | CASSLAERGGAYGYTF
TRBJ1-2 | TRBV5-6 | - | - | TGTGCCAGCAGCTTGACCGGGACCCGGCGGGGGTATGGCTACACCTTC | CASSLTGTRRGYGYTF
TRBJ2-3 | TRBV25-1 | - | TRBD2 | TGTGCCAGCAGTGCGCTAGCGGGGGGGCCAGATACGCAGTATTTT | CASSALAGGPDTQYF
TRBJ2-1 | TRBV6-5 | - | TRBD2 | TGTGCCAGCAGTTACTCCGGGGGGGGCCACAATGAGCAGTTCTTC | CASSYSGGGHNEQFF
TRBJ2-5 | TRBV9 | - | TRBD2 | TGTGCCAGCAGCGCCGGGACTACGGTGGCCCAGTACTTC | CASSAGTTVAQYF
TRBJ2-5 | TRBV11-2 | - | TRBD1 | TGTGCCAGCAGCTCCGACAGGGGAGGAGAGACCCAGTACTTC | CASSSDRGGETQYF
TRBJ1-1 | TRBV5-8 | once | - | TGTGCCAGCAGCTTGGGGAGGGGCCGAGCTGAAGCTTTCTTT | CASSLGRGRAEAFF
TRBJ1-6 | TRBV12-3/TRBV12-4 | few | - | TGTGCCAGCAGTCTCTCTTATAATTCACCCCTCCACTTT | CASSLSYNSPLHF
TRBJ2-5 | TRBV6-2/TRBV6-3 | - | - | TGTGCCAGCAGTTGGGGGCTTGAGACCCAGTACTTC | CASSWGLETQYF
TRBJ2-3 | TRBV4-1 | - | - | TGCGCCAGCAGCCAAGTAAACTCCGGGACAATTACAGATACGCAGTATTTT | CASSQVNSGTITDTQYF
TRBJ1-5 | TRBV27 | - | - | TGTGCCAGCAGTTTACTCTCAGAGCCCCAGCATTTT | CASSLLSEPQHF
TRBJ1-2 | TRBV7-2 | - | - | TGTGCCAGCAGCTCAGGGGTGACGGGCTACACCTTC | CASSSGVTGYTF
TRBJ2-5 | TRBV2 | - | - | TGTGCCAGCAGTGAAGGGGCGACCCAGTACTTC | CASSEGATQYF
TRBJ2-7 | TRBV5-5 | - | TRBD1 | TGTGCCAGCAGATCTACTACAGGGGGCTCATTCGAGCAGTACTTC | CASRSTTGGSFEQYF
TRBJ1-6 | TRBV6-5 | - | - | TGTGCCAGCAGGATAGGGAGATCCCATAATTCACCCCTCCACTTT | CASRIGRSHNSPLHF
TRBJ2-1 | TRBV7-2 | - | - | TGTGCCAGCCCGGGGGGCCGCTACAATGAGCAGTTCTTC | CASPGGRYNEQFF
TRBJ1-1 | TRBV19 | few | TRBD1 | TGTGCCAGTATTGGAGGGGGCACGGACACTGAAGCTTTCTTT | CASIGGGTDTEAFF
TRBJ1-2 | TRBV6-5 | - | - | TGTGCCAGCAGTCCCTCAAGGAGTGGCTACACCTTC | CASSPSRSGYTF
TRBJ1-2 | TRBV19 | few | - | TGTGCCAGTAGTATCTGGCAGAACTATGGCTACACCTTC | CASSIWQNYGYTF
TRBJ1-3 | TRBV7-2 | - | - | TGTGCCAGCAGCTTAGGGTCAGGGGCTGGAAACACCATATATTTT | CASSLGSGAGNTIYF
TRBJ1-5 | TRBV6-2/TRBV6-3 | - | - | TGTGCCAGCAGTACTAGGCTAAGGAGCAGCAATCAGCCCCAGCATTTT | CASSTRLRSSNQPQHF
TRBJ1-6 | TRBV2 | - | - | TGTGCCAGCAGTGAATCGGGACCGGGGGACTCACCCCTCCACTTT | CASSESGPGDSPLHF
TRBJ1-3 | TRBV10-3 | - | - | TGTGCCGTTGCCGCGGACGGGATCTCTGGAAACACCATATATTTT | CAVAADGISGNTIYF
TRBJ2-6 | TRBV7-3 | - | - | TGTGCCAGCAGTCAAAGATCGGGATCTGGGGCCAACGTCCTGACTTTC | CASSQRSGSGANVLTF
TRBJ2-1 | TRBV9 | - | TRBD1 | TGTGCCAGCAGCGTAAGGGGGGACAGGACCTACAATGAGCAGTTCTTC | CASSVRGDRTYNEQFF
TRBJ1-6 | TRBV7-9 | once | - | TGTGCCAGCAGCTTGGGGAAGGGGTCCTATAATTCACCCCTCCACTTT | CASSLGKGSYNSPLHF
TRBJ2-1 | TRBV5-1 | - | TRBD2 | TGCGCCAGCACCCGAAACGCGGGGAGGGCGATCTACAATGAGCAGTTCTTC | CASTRNAGRAIYNEQFF
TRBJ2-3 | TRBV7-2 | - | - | TGTGCCAGCAGCTCGGTAACAGATACGCAGTATTTT | CASSSVTDTQYF
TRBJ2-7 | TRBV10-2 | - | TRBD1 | TGCGCCAGCGTGGACTGGACAGGGAACTACGAGCAGTACTTC | CASVDWTGNYEQYF
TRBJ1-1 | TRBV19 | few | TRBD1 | TGTGCCAGTAGTACCGGGACAGGGGTCACTGAAGCTTTCTTT | CASSTGTGVTEAFF
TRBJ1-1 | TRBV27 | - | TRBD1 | TGTGCCAGCAGTGGAATTCGCAGGGGGCTGGGGATGAACACTGAAGCTTTCTTT | CASSGIRRGLGMNTEAFF
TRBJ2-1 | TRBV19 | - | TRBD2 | TGTGCCAGCTCAGGCCTAGCGGGGGACTGGGATTACAATGAGCAGTTCTTC | CASSGLAGDWDYNEQFF
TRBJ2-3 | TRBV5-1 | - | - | TGCGCCAGCAGCTTGGTTCTAGTCAGTGGCACAGATACGCAGTATTTT | CASSLVLVSGTDTQYF
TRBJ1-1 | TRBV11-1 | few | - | TGTGCCAGCAGCTCAAACACAGGGTGGTGGACTGAAGCTTTCTTT | CASSSNTGWWTEAFF
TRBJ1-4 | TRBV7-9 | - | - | TGTGCCAGCAGCCTCAACGTTGGAGGAACTAATGAAAAACTGTTTTTT | CASSLNVGGTNEKLFF
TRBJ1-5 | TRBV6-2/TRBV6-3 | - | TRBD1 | TGTGCCAGCAGCGGGGACAGGGGGCGAGGCAATCAGCCCCAGCATTTT | CASSGDRGRGNQPQHF
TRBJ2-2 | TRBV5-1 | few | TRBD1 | TGCGCCAGCAGCTCCGGACAGGCCACCGGGGAGCTGTTTTTT | CASSSGQATGELFF
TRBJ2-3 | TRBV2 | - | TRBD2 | TGTGCCAGCAGGAAAACTAGCGGGGGAATTAGCACAGATACGCAGTATTTT | CASRKTSGGISTDTQYF